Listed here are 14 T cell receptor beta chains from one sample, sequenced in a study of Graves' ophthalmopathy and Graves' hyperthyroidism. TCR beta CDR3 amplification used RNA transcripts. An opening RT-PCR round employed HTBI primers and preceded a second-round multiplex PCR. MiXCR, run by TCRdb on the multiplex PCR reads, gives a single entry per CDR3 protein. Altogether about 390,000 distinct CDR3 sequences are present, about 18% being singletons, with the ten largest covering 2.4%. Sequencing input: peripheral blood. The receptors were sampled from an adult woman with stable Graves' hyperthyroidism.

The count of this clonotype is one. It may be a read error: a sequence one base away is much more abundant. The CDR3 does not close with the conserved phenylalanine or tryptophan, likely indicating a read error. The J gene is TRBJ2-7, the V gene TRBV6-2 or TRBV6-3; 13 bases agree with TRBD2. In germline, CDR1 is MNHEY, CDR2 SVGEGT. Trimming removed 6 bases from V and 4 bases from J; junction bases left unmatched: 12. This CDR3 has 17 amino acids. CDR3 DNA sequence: TGTGCCAGCAGCTACCATAGCTGGACTAGCGGGAGATACGAGCAGTACCTC. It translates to CASSYHSWTSGRYEQYL.

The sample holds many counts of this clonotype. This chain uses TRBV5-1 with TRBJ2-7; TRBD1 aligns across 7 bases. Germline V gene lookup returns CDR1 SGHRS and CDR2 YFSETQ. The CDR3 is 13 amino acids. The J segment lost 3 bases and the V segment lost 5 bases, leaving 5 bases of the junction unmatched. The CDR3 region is CASRKGDSYEQYF. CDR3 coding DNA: TGCGCCAGCAGGAAAGGGGACAGCTACGAGCAGTACTTC.

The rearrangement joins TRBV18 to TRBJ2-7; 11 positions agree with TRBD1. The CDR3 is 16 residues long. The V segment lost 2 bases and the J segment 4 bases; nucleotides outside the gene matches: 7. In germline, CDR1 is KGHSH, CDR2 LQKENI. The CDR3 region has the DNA TGTGCCAGCTCACCAGTCCCGGGACAGGGGGGGTACGAGCAGTACTTC. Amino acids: CASSPVPGQGGYEQYF.

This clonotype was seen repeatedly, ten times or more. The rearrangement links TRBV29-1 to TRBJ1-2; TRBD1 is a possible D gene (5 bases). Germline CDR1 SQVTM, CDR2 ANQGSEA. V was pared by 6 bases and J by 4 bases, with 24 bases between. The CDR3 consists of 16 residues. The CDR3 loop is CSVGSRRDPTIYGYTF. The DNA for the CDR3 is TGCAGCGTCGGCTCCAGACGGGACCCTACTATCTATGGCTACACCTTC.

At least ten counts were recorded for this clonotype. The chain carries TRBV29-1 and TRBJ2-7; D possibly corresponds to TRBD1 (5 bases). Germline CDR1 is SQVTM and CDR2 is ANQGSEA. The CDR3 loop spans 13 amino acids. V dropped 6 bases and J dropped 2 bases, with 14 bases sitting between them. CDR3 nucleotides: TGCAGCGTAAATCAGGGTTCTCCCTACGAGCAGTACTTC. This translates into CSVNQGSPYEQYF.

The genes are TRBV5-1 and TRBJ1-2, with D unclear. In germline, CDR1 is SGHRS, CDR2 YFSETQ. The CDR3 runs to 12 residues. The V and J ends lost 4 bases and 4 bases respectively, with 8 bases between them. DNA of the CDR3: TGCGCCAGCAGCCGGGGATCCTATGGCTACACCTTC. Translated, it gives CASSRGSYGYTF.

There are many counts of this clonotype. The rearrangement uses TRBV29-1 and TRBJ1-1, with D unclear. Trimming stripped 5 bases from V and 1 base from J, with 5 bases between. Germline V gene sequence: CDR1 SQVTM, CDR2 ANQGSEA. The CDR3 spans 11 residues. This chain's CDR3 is CSVLKNTEAFF. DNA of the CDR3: TGCAGCGTTTTAAAGAACACTGAAGCTTTCTTT. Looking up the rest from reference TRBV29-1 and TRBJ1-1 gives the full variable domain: SAVISQKPSRDICQRGTSLTIQCQVDSQVTMMFWYRQQPGQSLTLIATANQGSEATYESGFVIDKFPISRPNLTFSTLTVSNMSPEDSSIYLCSVLKNTEAFFGQGTRLTVV.

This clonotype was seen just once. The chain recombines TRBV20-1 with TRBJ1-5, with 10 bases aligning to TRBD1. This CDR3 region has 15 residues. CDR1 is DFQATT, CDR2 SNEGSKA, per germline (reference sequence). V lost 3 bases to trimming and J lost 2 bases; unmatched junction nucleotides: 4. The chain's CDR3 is CSARVGTGGNQPQHF. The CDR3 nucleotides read TGCAGTGCTAGGGTCGGGACAGGGGGCAATCAGCCCCAGCATTTT.

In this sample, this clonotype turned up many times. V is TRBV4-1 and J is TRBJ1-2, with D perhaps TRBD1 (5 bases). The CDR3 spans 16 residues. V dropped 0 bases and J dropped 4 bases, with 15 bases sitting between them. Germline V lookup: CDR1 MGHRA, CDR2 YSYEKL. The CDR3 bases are TGCGCCAGCAGCCAAGATAAAAGGGACTTCGTCTATGGCTACACCTTC. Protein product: CASSQDKRDFVYGYTF.

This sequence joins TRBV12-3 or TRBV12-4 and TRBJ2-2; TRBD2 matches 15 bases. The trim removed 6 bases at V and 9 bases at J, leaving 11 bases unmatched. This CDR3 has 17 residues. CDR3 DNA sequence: TGTGCCAGCAGACCGGGACTAGCGGGGGGTAACTCCAGGGAGCTGTTTTTT. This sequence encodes CASRPGLAGGNSRELFF.

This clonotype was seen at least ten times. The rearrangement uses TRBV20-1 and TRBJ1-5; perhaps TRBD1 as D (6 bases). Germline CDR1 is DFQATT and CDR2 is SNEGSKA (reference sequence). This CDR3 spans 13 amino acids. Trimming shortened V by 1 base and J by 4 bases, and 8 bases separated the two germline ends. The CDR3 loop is CSARVGANQPQHF. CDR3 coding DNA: TGCAGTGCTAGAGTGGGGGCGAATCAGCCCCAGCATTTT.

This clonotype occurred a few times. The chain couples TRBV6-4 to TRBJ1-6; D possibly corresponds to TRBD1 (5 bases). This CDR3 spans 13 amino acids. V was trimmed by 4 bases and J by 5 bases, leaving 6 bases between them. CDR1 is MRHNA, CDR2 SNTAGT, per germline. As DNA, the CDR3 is TGTGCCAGCAGTGCGGGGGATAATTCACCCCTCCACTTT. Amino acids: CASSAGDNSPLHF.

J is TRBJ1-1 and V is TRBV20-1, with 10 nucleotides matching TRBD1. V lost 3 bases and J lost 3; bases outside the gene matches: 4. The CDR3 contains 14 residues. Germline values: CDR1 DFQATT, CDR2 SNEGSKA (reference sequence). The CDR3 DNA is TGCAGTGCTAGGGGGGGACAGGGGCACACTGAAGCTTTCTTT. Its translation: CSARGGQGHTEAFF.

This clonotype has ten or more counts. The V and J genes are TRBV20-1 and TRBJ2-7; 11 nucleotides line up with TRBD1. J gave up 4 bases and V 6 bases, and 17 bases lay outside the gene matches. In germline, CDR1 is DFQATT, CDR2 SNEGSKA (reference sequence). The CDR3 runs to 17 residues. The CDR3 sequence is CSAEGQGAFHSRYEQYF. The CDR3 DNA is TGCAGTGCCGAAGGACAGGGGGCGTTTCACTCTCGGTACGAGCAGTACTTC.